The present TCR beta chain was sequenced within a study of OX40 agonist ivuxolimab in advanced cancers. Across the whole study: The dose-escalation cohort was about 87% male, with a mean age of approximately 62 years, ranging about 23 to 79. A history of anti-PD-1, anti-PD-L1 or anti-CTLA-4 therapy was acceptable, and approximately 40% had some.

Repertoires were generated with immunoSEQ multiplex PCR, while TCRdb's copy carries only in-frame clones and drops some. The sample yields 50,000 to 65,000 clones, around 88% seen once. Deletions cut 5 bases from V and 5 bases from J, with 10 bases between. CDR1 is LNHNV, CDR2 YYDKDF, per germline (reference sequence). The CDR3 extends over 13 amino acids. Baseline, cycle 4 day 1, and cycle 7 day 1 were the blood sampling points. The sequence derives from an adult with an advanced solid tumor such as melanoma, head and neck, liver or kidney cancer. The starting material was CD4+ or CD8+ T cells sorted from blood, obtained in a trial of the OX40 agonist ivuxolimab. The V and J genes are TRBV15 and TRBJ1-5; no clear D gene. CDR3 amino acids: CATSLGSDQPQHF. CDR3 DNA sequence: TGTGCCACCAGCCTAGGTTCCGATCAGCCCCAGCATTTT.